This TCR beta chain was found in a study of T cells after yellow fever vaccination. The overall study: Fractions of low cell number were prepared using SMART-Seq v4 Ultra Low Input.

A note on this clonotype: Its antigen remains unidentified.

As TCR cDNA was made by 5'RACE template switching, a universal primer site and UMIs were added. TCRdb passed the 5' RACE reads through MiXCR, listing each CDR3 protein once. Here the sample spans under 600,000 distinct CDR3 sequences, 20% to 25% being singletons. Broader study findings: The secondary response peaked faster, at day 5 versus 15, but was weaker.

The CDR3 spans 19 residues. Looked up from germline, CDR1 is SGHAT and CDR2 is FQNNGV. V lost 2 bases and J lost 1; bases outside the gene matches: 9. The source is a man younger than 30 who received the YFV17D yellow fever vaccine. The source was PBMCs, collected roughly 20 days after the first yellow fever vaccination. J is TRBJ2-1 and V is TRBV11-2; TRBD2 matches at 12 bases. CDR3 in amino acids: CASSLNPTSGGNSYNEQFF. The CDR3 DNA follows: TGTGCCAGCAGCTTAAATCCGACTAGCGGGGGTAATTCCTACAATGAGCAGTTCTTC. Filled out from reference TRBV11-2 and TRBJ2-1, the complete variable domain reads EAGVAQSPRYKIIEKRQSVAFWCNPISGHATLYWYQQILGQGPKLLIQFQNNGVVDDSQLPKDRFSAERLKGVDSTLKIQPAKLEDSAVYLCASSLNPTSGGNSYNEQFFGPGTRLTVL.